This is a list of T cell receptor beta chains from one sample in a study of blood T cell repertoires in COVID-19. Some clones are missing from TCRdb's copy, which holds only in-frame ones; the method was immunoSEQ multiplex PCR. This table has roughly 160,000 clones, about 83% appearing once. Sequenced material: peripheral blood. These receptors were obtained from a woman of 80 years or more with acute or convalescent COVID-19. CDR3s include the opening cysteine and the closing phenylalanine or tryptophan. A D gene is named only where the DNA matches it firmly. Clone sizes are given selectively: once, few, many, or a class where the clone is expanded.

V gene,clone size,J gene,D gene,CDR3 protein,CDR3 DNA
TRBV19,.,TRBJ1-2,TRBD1,CASSPWDRDDYGYTF,TGTGCCAGTAGTCCCTGGGACAGGGACGACTATGGCTACACCTTC
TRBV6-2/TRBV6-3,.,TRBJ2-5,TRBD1,CASSYGARGRLQETQYF,TGTGCCAGCAGTTACGGGGCCAGGGGGCGCCTTCAAGAGACCCAGTACTTC
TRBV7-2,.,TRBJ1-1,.,CASSLSRVGTEAFF,TGTGCCAGCAGCCTAAGCAGGGTGGGAACTGAAGCTTTCTTT
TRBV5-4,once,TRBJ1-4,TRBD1,CASSFDRVTNEKLFF,TGTGCCAGCAGCTTTGACAGGGTCACTAATGAAAAACTGTTTTTT
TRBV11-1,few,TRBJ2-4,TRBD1,CASSKQQGPQYF,TGTGCCAGCAGCAAACAACAGGGGCCCCAGTACTTC
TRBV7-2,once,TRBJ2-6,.,CASSLELSSGANVLTF,TGTGCCAGCAGCTTGGAGTTAAGTTCTGGGGCCAACGTCCTGACTTTC
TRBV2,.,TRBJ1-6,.,CASSVFPSNSPLHF,TGTGCCAGCAGTGTTTTTCCGAGTAATTCACCCCTCCACTTT
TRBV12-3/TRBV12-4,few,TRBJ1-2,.,CASSDRYGYTF,TGTGCCAGCAGTGACAGATATGGCTACACCTTC
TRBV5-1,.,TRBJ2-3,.,CASSLVGAGTDTQYF,TGCGCCAGCAGCTTGGTGGGGGCTGGCACAGATACGCAGTATTTT
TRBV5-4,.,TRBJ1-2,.,CASSIEPRDYGYTF,TGTGCCAGCAGCATAGAACCCCGGGACTATGGCTACACCTTC
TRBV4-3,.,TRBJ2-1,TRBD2,CASSQLAGVEQFF,TGCGCCAGCAGCCAGCTAGCGGGAGTTGAGCAGTTCTTC
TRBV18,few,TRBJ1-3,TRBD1,CASSTWTGLSGNTIYF,TGTGCCAGCTCAACCTGGACAGGGTTGTCTGGAAACACCATATATTTT
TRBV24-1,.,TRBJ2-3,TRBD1,CATSDLLGTGQDTQYF,TGTGCCACCAGTGACTTACTCGGGACAGGTCAAGATACGCAGTATTTT
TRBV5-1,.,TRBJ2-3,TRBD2,CASSPGLAGGTADTQYF,TGCGCCAGCAGCCCCGGACTAGCGGGGGGCACCGCAGATACGCAGTATTTT
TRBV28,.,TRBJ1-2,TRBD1,CASSLGQARYGYTF,TGTGCCAGCAGTCTAGGACAGGCCCGCTATGGCTACACCTTC
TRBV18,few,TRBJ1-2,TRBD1,CASSPPDRFYGYTF,TGTGCCAGCTCACCACCGGACAGGTTCTATGGCTACACCTTC
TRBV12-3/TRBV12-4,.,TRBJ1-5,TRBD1,CASSKDRDQPQHF,TGTGCCAGCAGTAAAGACAGGGATCAGCCCCAGCATTTT
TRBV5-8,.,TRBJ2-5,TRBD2,CASSTLLAGVGETQYF,TGTGCCAGCAGCACTCTTCTAGCGGGAGTTGGTGAGACCCAGTACTTC
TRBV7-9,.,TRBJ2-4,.,CASSPLADSPVEF,TGTGCCAGCAGCCCTCTTGCCGATAGCCCGGTGGAATTC
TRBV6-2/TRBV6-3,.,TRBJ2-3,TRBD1,CASSLHRGSTDTQYF,TGTGCCAGCAGTCTGCACAGGGGTAGCACAGATACGCAGTATTTT
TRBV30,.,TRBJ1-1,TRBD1,CAWSRTGAKAFF,TGTGCCTGGAGTAGGACAGGGGCTAAGGCTTTCTTT
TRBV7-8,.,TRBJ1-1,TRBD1,CASSADRVGAEAFF,TGTGCCAGCAGCGCGGACAGGGTTGGGGCTGAAGCTTTCTTT